Each of the 32 T cell receptor beta chains below was sequenced from the same sample in a study of post-analysis software for immune sequencing data. These receptors have no known antigen. Prepared libraries of TCR beta cDNA carried unique molecular identifiers. TCRdb reprocessed the PCR reads via MiXCR and lists one record per CDR3 protein. The data hold almost 700,000 distinct CDR3 sequences, with approximately 60% observed a single time. The study's findings and limits: Patients had higher frequencies than controls of about 5 TRBV segments, including TRBV5-6, TRBV5-1 and TRBV20-1.

Sample: blood. The receptors shown here come from a girl aged 2-15 years with multiple sclerosis.

J is TRBJ2-5 and V is TRBV6-5; TRBD2 agrees at 9 bases. This CDR3 is 14 amino acids long. Germline trimming cut 5 bases from V and 4 bases from J; bases unmatched to any gene: 5. CDR1 and CDR2 from the germline V gene are MNHEY and SVGAGI. The CDR3, as DNA: TGTGCCAGCAGTATAGCGGGAGTCCGAGAGACCCAGTACTTC. Protein sequence: CASSIAGVRETQYF.

In its sample, this clonotype was seen a few times. The chain joins TRBV6-5 to TRBJ2-1; D not certain. Deletions cut 5 bases from V and 12 bases from J, with 20 bases between. Germline assignment: CDR1 MNHEY and CDR2 SVGAGI. This CDR3 spans 14 amino acids. The CDR3 DNA reads as TGTGCCAGCAGTAAACCTTCAATGGGCGAAGGGCAGTTCTTC. It codes for CASSKPSMGEGQFF.

This chain links TRBV5-1 with TRBJ1-2, with a weak D call TRBD1 (6 bases). The germline gives CDR1 SGHRS, CDR2 YFSETQ. Trimming took off 4 bases at V and 6 bases at J, with 16 bases between the two ends. The CDR3 length is 14 residues. The CDR3 loop is CASSKHHRVHGYTF. The CDR3 DNA is TGCGCCAGCAGCAAACATCACAGGGTACATGGCTACACCTTC.

The chain has TRBV5-6 and TRBJ2-5, with D possibly called TRBD1 or TRBD2 (6 bases each). This CDR3 contains 14 residues. The V gene's germline CDR1 is SGHDT and CDR2 YYEEEE. V gave up 0 bases and J gave up 5 bases, with 11 bases separating them. CDR3 bases: TGTGCCAGCAGCTTGGAGGGGGGATGGGAGACCCAGTACTTC. The encoded protein is CASSLEGGWETQYF. Drawing the rest from reference TRBV5-6 and TRBJ2-5, the complete variable domain is DAGVTQSPTHLIKTRGQQVTLRCSPKSGHDTVSWYQQALGQGPQFIFQYYEEEERQRGNFPDRFSGHQFPNYSSELNVNALLLGDSALYLCASSLEGGWETQYFGPGTRLLVL.

This clonotype was seen a few times. The rearrangement links TRBV7-6 to TRBJ2-5; 7 bases agree with TRBD2. This CDR3 comprises 16 residues. Trimming cost V 0 bases and J 2 bases; bases outside gene matches: 6. CDR1 is SGHVS, CDR2 FNYEAQ, per germline. The CDR3: CASSLASTSAQETQYF. CDR3 nucleotides: TGTGCCAGCAGCTTAGCATCCACTAGCGCACAAGAGACCCAGTACTTC.

This chain uses TRBV12-3 or TRBV12-4 with TRBJ1-2; D ambiguous. The CDR3 consists of 12 residues. Trimming left V 2 bases short and J 8 bases short, with 9 bases between. The chain's CDR3 is CASSLTRMGYTF. DNA for the CDR3: TGTGCCAGCAGTTTAACGAGGATGGGCTACACCTTC.

The V call is TRBV29-1, the J call TRBJ2-3; D possibly corresponds to TRBD1 (5 bases). Germline-derived CDR1 and CDR2 are SQVTM and ANQGSEA. There are 13 residues in the CDR3. The ends were cut back, 6 bases at V and 5 bases at J, with 15 bases in the middle. The CDR3 sequence is CSVSGVQGDTQYF. CDR3 DNA: TGCAGCGTGTCTGGGGTTCAGGGAGATACGCAGTATTTT.

The chain uses TRBV12-3 or TRBV12-4 and TRBJ2-5; D is unclear. V lost 3 bases to trimming and J lost 5 bases, with 13 bases between them. The CDR3 extends over 14 amino acids. The CDR3 protein is CASSFQDVVETQYF. CDR3 coding DNA: TGTGCCAGCAGTTTCCAAGATGTGGTGGAGACCCAGTACTTC.

In its sample, this clonotype was seen a few times. V and J are TRBV29-1 and TRBJ2-1; tentatively, D is TRBD1 (6 bases). Germline values: CDR1 SQVTM, CDR2 ANQGSEA. With 7 bases removed from V and 3 bases from J, the gap between germline ends came to 16 bases. The CDR3 has 14 residues. This CDR3 is CSALTGNGYNEQFF. The CDR3 DNA sequence: TGCAGCGCTTTAACAGGGAACGGCTACAATGAGCAGTTCTTC.

Of note for this clonotype: One junction end disagrees with the germline gene, perhaps due to a read error. Here the CDR3 reads CASSPAGVENIEAFF. The DNA of the CDR3 is TGTGCCAGCTCACCAGCAGGGGTAGAGAACATTGAAGCTTTCTTT. The chain has TRBV18 and TRBJ1-1, with a weak D call TRBD1 (6 bases). CDR1 and CDR2 from the germline V gene are KGHSH and LQKENI. The CDR3 contains 15 residues.

The chain combines TRBV11-2 with TRBJ1-1; unclear D gene. Per germline, CDR1 SGHAT and CDR2 FQNNGV. The length of the CDR3 is 15 residues. Trimming took off 1 base at V and 0 bases at J, with 9 bases between the two ends. The CDR3 protein is CASSLGVLVNTEAFF. Written as DNA, the CDR3 is TGTGCCAGCAGCTTAGGCGTTTTGGTGAACACTGAAGCTTTCTTT.

V is TRBV5-1 and J is TRBJ1-5; 7 positions match TRBD1. CDR1 is SGHRS, CDR2 YFSETQ, per germline. The CDR3 covers 18 residues. V shed 0 bases, J shed 1 base, and the junction held 10 bases outside the gene matches. CDR3 bases: TGCGCCAGCAGCTTGGCAGGGTTGACAGGGCCGAGCAATCAGCCCCAGCATTTT. Encoded protein: CASSLAGLTGPSNQPQHF.

This clonotype has a single count. The V gene is TRBV20-1, the J gene TRBJ2-7; D remains ambiguous. Trimming took off 0 bases at V and 0 bases at J, with 12 bases between the two ends. CDR3 length equals 15 residues. Per the germline V gene, CDR1 is DFQATT and CDR2 is SNEGSKA (reference sequence). CDR3 bases: TGCAGTGCTAGAGATCGTCAGAGAAGCTCCTACGAGCAGTACTTC. It translates to CSARDRQRSSYEQYF.

J is TRBJ2-3 and V is TRBV12-3 or TRBV12-4; D might be TRBD1 or TRBD2, each matching 5 bases. The CDR3 is 12 amino acids. The V end was cut by 6 bases, the J end by 5 bases, with 9 bases between. The CDR3 here is CASRGVEDTQYF. The CDR3 DNA follows: TGTGCCAGCAGGGGGGTGGAAGATACGCAGTATTTT.

V and J are TRBV6-5 and TRBJ1-2; D call uncertain. Germline loops: CDR1 MNHEY, CDR2 SVGAGI. V lost 4 bases and J lost 4, with 19 bases in between. The CDR3 extends over 16 amino acids. The CDR3 loop is CASSLTRIGDRYGYTF. The CDR3 nucleotides read TGTGCCAGCAGTTTGACCCGAATTGGCGACCGCTATGGCTACACCTTC.

The chain uses TRBV2 and TRBJ1-5; D might be TRBD1 (6 bases). Looked up from germline, CDR1 is SNHLY and CDR2 is FYNNEI. V lost 6 bases and J lost 3, with 12 bases in between. The CDR3 contains 14 residues. The CDR3 bases are TGTGCCAGCAGCGATACAGGGAACAATCAGCCCCAGCATTTT. Encoded protein: CASSDTGNNQPQHF.

The chain joins TRBV9 to TRBJ2-6, with D possibly being TRBD1 (6 bases). The germline V gene encodes CDR1 SGDLS and CDR2 YYNGEE. The CDR3 loop spans 16 amino acids. V lost 5 bases and J 4 bases, leaving 16 bases between the germline ends. In nucleotides, the CDR3 is TGTGCCAGCAGTGTCGATACAGGGACAGGGGCCAACGTCCTGACTTTC. Its translation is CASSVDTGTGANVLTF. The full variable domain, completed using reference TRBV9 and TRBJ2-6, is DSGVTQTPKHLITATGQRVTLRCSPRSGDLSVYWYQQSLDQGLQFLIQYYNGEERAKGNILERFSAQQFPDLHSELNLSSLELGDSALYFCASSVDTGTGANVLTFGAGSRLTVL.

This chain links TRBV30 with TRBJ2-1; 7 bases line up with TRBD2. Trimming took 0 bases from V and 6 from J; bases not matched to a gene: 5. CDR1 and CDR2 (germline): GTSNPN, SVGIG (reference sequence). This CDR3 spans 14 amino acids. CDR3: CAWSVGGGLNEQFF. In DNA form, the CDR3 reads TGTGCCTGGAGTGTGGGGGGAGGGCTCAATGAGCAGTTCTTC. Looking up the rest from reference TRBV30 and TRBJ2-1 gives the full variable domain: SQTIHQWPATLVQPVGSPLSLECTVEGTSNPNLYWYRQAAGRGLQLLFYSVGIGQISSEVPQNLSASRPQDRQFILSSKKLLLSDSGFYLCAWSVGGGLNEQFFGPGTRLTVL.

This sequence joins TRBV6-1 and TRBJ1-5, with TRBD1 as a possible D gene (6 bases). The CDR3 runs 15 residues. Trimming stripped 8 bases from V and 4 bases from J, with 18 bases between. Germline CDR1 MNHNS, CDR2 SASEGT. The CDR3 loop reads CASGARTDSNQPQHF. CDR3 coding DNA: TGTGCCAGCGGGGCGAGGACAGACTCGAATCAGCCCCAGCATTTT.

V and J are TRBV3-1 and TRBJ2-5; possibly TRBD1 for D (6 bases). Trimming took off 0 bases at V and 11 bases at J, with 13 bases between the two ends. The V gene's germline CDR1 is LGHDT and CDR2 YNNKEL (reference sequence). CDR3 length: 13 residues. This CDR3 reads CASSQDTGQSQYF. CDR3 sequence (DNA): TGTGCCAGCAGCCAAGATACAGGACAGAGTCAGTACTTC.

A remark on this clonotype: The junction does not match germline at one end; this may be a read error. The chain uses TRBV7-7 and TRBJ2-1; D is ambiguous. Germline values: CDR1 SSHAT, CDR2 FNYEAQ (reference sequence). The CDR3 length is 15 residues. CDR3 amino acids: CASSLSPAPYNEQFF. CDR3 coding DNA: TGTGCTAGCAGCTTATCCCCAGCCCCGTACAATGAGCAGTTCTTC.

This clonotype was found a few times. The V and J genes are TRBV4-3 and TRBJ2-3; 8 positions match TRBD2. Germline V gene lookup returns CDR1 LGHNA and CDR2 YSLEER. J lost 5 bases, V lost 0 bases, and 1 base had no gene match. The CDR3 covers 14 residues. CDR3 sequence (DNA): TGCGCCAGCAGCCAAGATACTAGCGGAGATACGCAGTATTTT. As protein: CASSQDTSGDTQYF.

The chain joins TRBV20-1 to TRBJ2-7; 11 positions match TRBD2. CDR3 length: 15 residues. CDR1 and CDR2 from the germline V gene are DFQATT and SNEGSKA (reference sequence). CDR3 nucleotides: TGCAGCGTCCTCGATACTAGCGGGAGCTACTACGAGCAGTACTTC. Translating it yields CSVLDTSGSYYEQYF.

This clonotype showed up just a few times. In DNA, the CDR3 is TGTGCCAGCAGTCGACTAGCAGGGAGGGAGACCCAGTACTTC. As protein: CASSRLAGRETQYF. The genes are TRBV7-2 and TRBJ2-5; 7 bases line up with TRBD2. Germline V lookup: CDR1 SGHTA, CDR2 FQGNSA. The trim removed 6 bases at V and 5 bases at J, leaving 9 bases unmatched. The CDR3 sequence is 14 residues long. The variable domain in full, completed from reference TRBV7-2 and TRBJ2-5, reads GAGVSQSPSNKVTEKGKDVELRCDPISGHTALYWYRQSLGQGLEFLIYFQGNSAPDKSGLPSDRFSAERTGGSVSTLTIQRTQQEDSAVYLCASSRLAGRETQYFGPGTRLLVL.

The chain has TRBV5-1 and TRBJ2-1; 9 nucleotides line up with TRBD1. The CDR3 is 15 amino acids. Germline V gives CDR1 SGHRS, CDR2 YFSETQ. Trimming cost V 2 bases and J 8 bases; bases outside gene matches: 8. In DNA, the CDR3 is TGCGCCAGCAGCTTTTGGGGACAGGGACTTGATGAGCAGTTCTTC. Translated, it gives CASSFWGQGLDEQFF.

This clonotype was picked up a small number of times. The chain employs TRBV20-1 and TRBJ2-7; 12 bases agree with TRBD2. V lost 2 bases and J lost 5; bases outside the gene matches: 13. The CDR3 is 17 residues long. CDR1 and CDR2 from the germline V gene are DFQATT and SNEGSKA (reference sequence). The DNA of the CDR3 is TGCAGTGCTAGACCCACTAGCGGGAGGCCGCGTGACGACGAGCAGTACTTC. It encodes CSARPTSGRPRDDEQYF.

The chain is built from TRBV28 and TRBJ2-1, with 7 bases fitting TRBD2. This CDR3 spans 16 amino acids. The V gene's germline CDR1 is MDHEN and CDR2 SYDVKM. J was trimmed by 3 bases and V by 6 bases; bases with no gene match: 11. Here the CDR3 DNA reads TGTGCCAGCAGCCTCACTCAGGGCGGGGGCTACAATGAGCAGTTCTTC. As protein: CASSLTQGGGYNEQFF.

This clonotype was detected once. The chain uses TRBV20-1 and TRBJ2-3, with D perhaps matching TRBD1 or TRBD2 (5 bases each). The CDR3 runs to 12 residues. V was clipped by 6 bases and J by 6 bases, with 13 bases between them. The germline V gene encodes CDR1 DFQATT and CDR2 SNEGSKA (reference sequence). The DNA of the CDR3 is TGCAGTGCGGGACCCGGTCGGGATACGCAGTATTTT. Translating gives CSAGPGRDTQYF.

The chain combines TRBV4-3 with TRBJ2-1; 8 bases match TRBD1. The CDR3 runs 17 residues. With 1 base clipped from V and 7 bases from J, the junction kept 12 bases outside the gene matches. In germline, CDR1 is LGHNA, CDR2 YSLEER. The CDR3: CASSQGILAGGVNEQFF. DNA of the CDR3: TGCGCCAGCAGCCAAGGGATTCTGGCAGGGGGCGTGAATGAGCAGTTCTTC.

The V and J genes are TRBV11-2 and TRBJ1-1; D is undetermined. V was shortened by 0 bases and J by 7 bases, with 9 bases between the two germline ends. The CDR3 consists of 13 residues. Per germline, CDR1 SGHAT and CDR2 FQNNGV. The CDR3 DNA reads TGTGCCAGCAGCTTAGATCTTGGTGATGAAGCTTTCTTT. It yields the protein CASSLDLGDEAFF.

This clonotype was detected only once. The chain employs TRBV5-1 and TRBJ2-7, with D tentatively TRBD2 (6 bases). The V gene's germline CDR1 is SGHRS and CDR2 YFSETQ. This CDR3 contains 16 residues. V shed 0 bases and J shed 3 bases, with 16 bases lying between them. CDR3 nucleotide sequence: TGCGCCAGCAGCTTGGAGGATAGCGGTCGGGGCTACGAGCAGTACTTC. Its protein product is CASSLEDSGRGYEQYF. The whole variable domain, remainder taken from reference TRBV5-1 and TRBJ2-7, is KAGVTQTPRYLIKTRGQQVTLSCSPISGHRSVSWYQQTPGQGLQFLFEYFSETQRNKGNFPGRFSGRQFSNSRSEMNVSTLELGDSALYLCASSLEDSGRGYEQYFGPGTRLTVT.

V gene TRBV13 combines with J gene TRBJ2-1; 9 nucleotides align to TRBD2. V was clipped by 8 bases and J by 5 bases; unmatched bases: 10. Germline V CDR1 and CDR2: PRHDT, FYEKMQ (reference sequence). The length of the CDR3 is 15 residues. CDR3 sequence: CASEGPRLADNEQFF. CDR3 DNA: TGTGCCAGCGAGGGGCCGAGACTAGCGGACAATGAGCAGTTCTTC. The full variable domain, its missing parts supplied by reference TRBV13 and TRBJ2-1, is AAGVIQSPRHLIKEKRETATLKCYPIPRHDTVYWYQQGPGQDPQFLISFYEKMQSDKGSIPDRFSAQQFSDYHSELNMSSLELGDSALYFCASEGPRLADNEQFFGPGTRLTVL.